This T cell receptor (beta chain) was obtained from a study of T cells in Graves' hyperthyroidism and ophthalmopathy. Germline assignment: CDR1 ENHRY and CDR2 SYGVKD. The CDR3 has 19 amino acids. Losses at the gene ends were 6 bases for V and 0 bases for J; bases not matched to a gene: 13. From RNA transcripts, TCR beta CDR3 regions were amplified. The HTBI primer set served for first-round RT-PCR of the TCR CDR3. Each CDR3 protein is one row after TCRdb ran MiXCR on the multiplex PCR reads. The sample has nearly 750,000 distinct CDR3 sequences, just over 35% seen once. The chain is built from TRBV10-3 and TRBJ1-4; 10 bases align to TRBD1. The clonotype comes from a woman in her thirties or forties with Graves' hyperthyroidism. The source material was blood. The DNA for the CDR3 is TGTGCCATCAGCTCCGGGACAGGGGCCTTAATTGCAACTAATGAAAAACTGTTTTTT. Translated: CAISSGTGALIATNEKLFF.